These 18 T cell receptor beta chains share one sample of origin, sequenced in a study of blood T cell repertoires in COVID-19. Profiling relied on immunoSEQ multiplex PCR, and the TCRdb table lists in-frame clones only, not all of them. The sample yields a few hundred thousand clones, 65% to 90% seen once. The sequencing sample was made of peripheral blood. The receptor source for this set is a woman aged 50 to 60 with acute or convalescent COVID-19.

V usage is TRBV19 and J usage is TRBJ2-1; TRBD1 matches 8 bases. V lost 2 bases to trimming and J lost 7 bases; unmatched junction nucleotides: 13. This CDR3 has 17 residues. Germline assignment: CDR1 LNHDA and CDR2 SQIVND (reference sequence). The CDR3 loop is CASSIRSAGGNENEQFF. The CDR3 DNA reads as TGTGCCAGTAGTATAAGGAGCGCAGGGGGCAATGAGAATGAGCAGTTCTTC.

DNA of the CDR3: TGTGCCAGCAGCCAAGCCCAAGAGGGCTATGAGACCCAGTACTTC. It specifies CASSQAQEGYETQYF. The chain employs TRBV14 and TRBJ2-5; D is possibly TRBD2 (5 bases). The CDR3 length is 15 residues. Per germline, CDR1 SGHDN and CDR2 FVKESK. Trimming removed 1 base at V and 5 bases at J, with 14 bases between.

The rearrangement joins TRBV25-1 to TRBJ1-6; 7 nucleotides line up with TRBD1. Germline values: CDR1 MGHDK, CDR2 SYGVNS. The CDR3 loop spans 16 amino acids. With V trimmed by 2 bases and J by 5 bases, 6 bases remained unmatched. Here the CDR3 reads CASSENRGGDNSPLHF. CDR3 DNA: TGTGCCAGCAGTGAAAACAGGGGTGGGGATAATTCACCCCTCCACTTT.

The V and J genes are TRBV7-8 and TRBJ2-7; 12 bases are a match to TRBD2. Trimming removed 3 bases from V and 4 bases from J; junction bases left unmatched: 4. CDR1 and CDR2 (germline): SGHVS, FQNEAQ. The CDR3 length is 15 residues. In DNA, the CDR3 is TGTGCCAGCAGCTTTCGGACTAGCGGGACGTACGAGCAGTACTTC. Residues: CASSFRTSGTYEQYF.

The chain links TRBV2 to TRBJ1-2, with D unclear. There are 11 residues in the CDR3. The germline V and J ends were trimmed by 8 bases and 8 bases, with 12 bases remaining between them. Germline assignment: CDR1 SNHLY and CDR2 FYNNEI. Here the CDR3 DNA reads TGTGCCAGCCTCTACCTGAGGGGCTACACCTTC. This sequence encodes CASLYLRGYTF.

The chain combines TRBV5-1 with TRBJ1-3, with D hard to call. This CDR3 region has 14 residues. Per germline, CDR1 SGHRS and CDR2 YFSETQ. The germline V and J ends were trimmed by 4 bases and 4 bases, with 12 bases remaining between them. The CDR3 region is CASSTDSGGNTIYF. The CDR3 DNA reads TGCGCCAGCAGCACCGATTCCGGGGGAAACACCATATATTTT.

About this clone: An end of the junction differs from the germline gene, which may be a read error. The chain has TRBV2 and TRBJ1-6; tentative D call: TRBD1 (6 bases). This CDR3 region has 12 residues. CDR1 is SNHLY, CDR2 FYNNEI, per germline. The CDR3 region has the DNA TGTGCCAGCAGTCCAGAGGGTCGGACAGAAGACTTT. Translating gives CASSPEGRTEDF. The whole variable domain, remainder taken from reference TRBV2 and TRBJ1-6, is EPEVTQTPSHQVTQMGQEVILRCVPISNHLYFYWYRQILGQKVEFLVSFYNNEISEKSEIFDDQFSVERPDGSNFTLKIRSTKLEDSAMYFCASSPEGRTEDFGNGTRLTVT.

The chain links TRBV5-4 to TRBJ2-2; 10 bases match TRBD2. There are 16 residues in the CDR3. Germline-derived CDR1 and CDR2 are SGHNT and YYREEE (reference sequence). V lost 0 bases to trimming and J lost 7 bases; unmatched junction nucleotides: 6. The CDR3 sequence is CASSLGVAGGIGELFF. Written as DNA, the CDR3 is TGTGCCAGCAGCTTGGGAGTAGCGGGAGGCATCGGGGAGCTGTTTTTT.

The CDR3 DNA reads as TGTGCCACCAGCAGAGCTAGATTTTCCACAGATACGCAGTATTTT. This sequence encodes CATSRARFSTDTQYF. The rearrangement uses TRBV15 and TRBJ2-3; D is unclear. Germline CDR1 and CDR2: LNHNV and YYDKDF (reference sequence). Between the trimmed V and J ends, which lost 1 base and 2 bases, there was a span of 10 bases. The CDR3 loop spans 15 amino acids.

The chain employs TRBV4-2 and TRBJ1-4; D is perhaps TRBD1 (6 bases). The germline gives CDR1 LGHNA, CDR2 YNFKEQ. With 1 base removed from V and 5 bases from J, the gap between germline ends came to 23 bases. The CDR3 covers 19 residues. CDR3 region: CASSQGTGPTGSINEKLFF. CDR3 in DNA: TGTGCCAGCAGCCAAGGAACAGGGCCAACAGGGTCGATAAATGAAAAACTGTTTTTT.

The chain combines TRBV4-1 with TRBJ1-2; tentative D call: TRBD1 (5 bases). V lost 4 bases and J lost 12, with 24 bases in between. The CDR3 runs to 15 residues. In germline, CDR1 is MGHRA, CDR2 YSYEKL. The CDR3 sequence is CASSPQRDAGSVHTF. DNA of the CDR3: TGCGCCAGCAGCCCTCAGCGGGATGCAGGGTCGGTGCACACCTTC.

The chain joins TRBV7-6 to TRBJ2-5; 8 positions agree with TRBD1. Germline assignment: CDR1 SGHVS and CDR2 FNYEAQ. With V trimmed by 6 bases and J by 1 base, 7 bases remained unmatched. This CDR3 has 15 amino acids. The CDR3 sequence is CASSRQGSVQETQYF. CDR3 bases: TGTGCCAGCAGTCGACAGGGGTCTGTCCAAGAGACCCAGTACTTC.

The J gene is TRBJ1-2, the V gene TRBV6-2 or TRBV6-3; D is unresolved. The CDR3 contains 14 residues. V was shortened by 0 bases and J by 0 bases, with 5 bases between the two germline ends. Germline V gives CDR1 MNHEY, CDR2 SVGEGT. The CDR3 sequence: CASSYSSSNYGYTF. In DNA form, the CDR3 reads TGTGCCAGCAGTTACTCGAGCTCTAACTATGGCTACACCTTC.

The DNA for the CDR3 is TGCGCCAGCAGCCAAGGTTTGACCCCGGGGAATGAGCAGTTCTTC. Amino acid sequence: CASSQGLTPGNEQFF. This chain joins TRBV4-1 and TRBJ2-1, with D maybe TRBD2 (5 bases). The V end was cut by 1 base, the J end by 7 bases, with 14 bases between. The CDR3 runs to 15 residues. Germline CDR1 MGHRA, CDR2 YSYEKL.

The chain uses TRBV6-2 or TRBV6-3 and TRBJ1-4; TRBD1 aligns across 7 bases. This CDR3 region has 15 residues. Germline lookup yields CDR1 MNHEY and CDR2 SVGEGT. The junction had 7 bases not matched to a gene; V was cut back by 0 bases and J by 9 bases. The DNA of the CDR3 is TGTGCCAGCAGTTACTCGACACAGGGGTGGAAAAAACTGTTTTTT. Its translation: CASSYSTQGWKKLFF.

This rearrangement joins TRBV19 to TRBJ1-4, with TRBD1 matching 9 bases. The CDR3 contains 15 residues. V was pared by 4 bases and J by 7 bases, with 7 bases of the junction left unmatched. CDR1 is LNHDA, CDR2 SQIVND, per germline (reference sequence). CDR3 DNA: TGTGCCAGTAGTACCCAGGGACAGGGCGGTGAAAAACTGTTTTTT. This sequence encodes CASSTQGQGGEKLFF.

The CDR3 nucleotides read TGTGCCAGCAGTGAGGGGAGAATAAATACGCAGTATTTT. This encodes CASSEGRINTQYF. V usage is TRBV2 and J usage is TRBJ2-3; D is perhaps TRBD2 (5 bases). The germline V gene has CDR1 SNHLY and CDR2 FYNNEI. V gave up 3 bases and J gave up 7 bases, with 11 bases separating them. This CDR3 is 13 amino acids long.

The rearrangement joins TRBV7-2 to TRBJ1-5, with 7 bases matching TRBD1. Trimming at V came to 1 base and at J to 6 bases, leaving 6 bases not matched to a gene. This CDR3 comprises 15 residues. Looked up from germline, CDR1 is SGHTA and CDR2 is FQGNSA. The CDR3, as DNA: TGTGCCAGCAGCTTAGGTTGGACAGGCCCTCAGCCCCAGCATTTT. This encodes CASSLGWTGPQPQHF.